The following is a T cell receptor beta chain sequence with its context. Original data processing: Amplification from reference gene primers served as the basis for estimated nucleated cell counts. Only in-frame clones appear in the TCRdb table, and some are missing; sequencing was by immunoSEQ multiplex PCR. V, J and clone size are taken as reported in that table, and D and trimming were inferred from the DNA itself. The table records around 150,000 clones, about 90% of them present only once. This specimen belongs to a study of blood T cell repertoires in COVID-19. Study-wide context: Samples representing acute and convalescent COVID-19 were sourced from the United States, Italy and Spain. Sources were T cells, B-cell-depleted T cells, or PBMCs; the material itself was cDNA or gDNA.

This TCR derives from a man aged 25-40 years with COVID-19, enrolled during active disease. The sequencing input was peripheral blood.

CDR3 loop: CASSPRTIVLNSPLHF. CDR3 DNA: TGTGCCAGCAGCCCAAGGACTATTGTTCTTAATTCACCCCTCCACTTT. The V call is TRBV7-3, the J call TRBJ1-6; D gene unclear. The germline CDR1 and CDR2 sequences are SGHTA and FQGTGA. The V end was cut by 5 bases, the J end by 6 bases, with 17 bases between. CDR3 length equals 16 residues. Together with reference TRBV7-3 and TRBJ1-6, the CDR3 gives the full variable domain: GAGVSQTPSNKVTEKGKYVELRCDPISGHTALYWYRQSLGQGPEFLIYFQGTGAADDSGLPNDRFFAVRPEGSVSTLKIQRTERGDSAVYLCASSPRTIVLNSPLHFGNGTRLTVT.